The clone carrying this T cell receptor beta chain was detected only a few times. Its antigen is undetermined. This sample stems from a study of shared clonotypes between healthy human individuals. Study information: With ages of 18 to 49, the donors were a couple of women and a few men. General study findings and limits: It was observed that approximately 5% of naive CD4 clonotypes were shared across several donors. Unshared clonotypes carried lower generation probabilities than those common to all four donors. Compared with memory subsets, naive subsets generally had larger estimated richness.

It was CD45RO-negative cells, positively selected for CCR7, that made up naive CD8 cells, with terminally differentiated effector memory CD45RA+ cells excluded. Generated by immunoSEQ multiplex PCR, the TCRdb table keeps only in-frame clones and is missing some. The sample has some 2.1 million clones, about 94% seen once. There are 14 residues in the CDR3. Germline V gene data show CDR1 as SGHAT and CDR2 as FQNNGV. V dropped 3 bases and J dropped 1 base, with 9 bases sitting between them. The sequenced material came from naive CD8+ T cells from PBMCs. The receptor was derived from a man between 18 and 35 years old in good health. Some clones in this sample may be carry-over from other donors' samples. The chain combines TRBV11-2 with TRBJ1-1; D uncertain. Written as DNA, the CDR3 is TGTGCCAGCAGCTTCCCGGAGGGGAACACTGAAGCTTTCTTT. Its protein product is CASSFPEGNTEAFF.